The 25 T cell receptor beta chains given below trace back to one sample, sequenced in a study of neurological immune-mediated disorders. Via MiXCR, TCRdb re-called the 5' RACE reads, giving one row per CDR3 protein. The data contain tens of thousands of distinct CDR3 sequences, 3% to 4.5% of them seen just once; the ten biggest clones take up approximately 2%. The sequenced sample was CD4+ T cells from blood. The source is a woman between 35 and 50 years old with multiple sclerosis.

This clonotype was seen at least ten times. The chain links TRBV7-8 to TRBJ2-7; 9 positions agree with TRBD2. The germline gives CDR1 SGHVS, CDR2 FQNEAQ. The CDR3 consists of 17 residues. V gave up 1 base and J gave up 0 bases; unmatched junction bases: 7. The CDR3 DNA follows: TGTGCCAGCAGCTTAGGAGGACTAGCGTTCAGCTCCTACGAGCAGTACTTC. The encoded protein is CASSLGGLAFSSYEQYF.

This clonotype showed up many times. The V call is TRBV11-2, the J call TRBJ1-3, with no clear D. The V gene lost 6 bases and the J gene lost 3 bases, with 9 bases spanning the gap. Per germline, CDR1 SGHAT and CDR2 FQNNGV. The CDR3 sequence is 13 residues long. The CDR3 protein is CASSPRGGNTIYF. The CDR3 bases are TGTGCCAGCAGTCCCCGAGGTGGAAACACCATATATTTT.

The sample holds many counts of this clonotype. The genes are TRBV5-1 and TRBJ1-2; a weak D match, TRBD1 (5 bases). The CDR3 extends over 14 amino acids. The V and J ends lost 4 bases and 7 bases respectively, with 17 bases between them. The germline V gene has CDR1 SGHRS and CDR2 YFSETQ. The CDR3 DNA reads TGCGCCAGCAGCGCGGCGCCTGGGGCAGGTGGCTACACCTTC. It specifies CASSAAPGAGGYTF.

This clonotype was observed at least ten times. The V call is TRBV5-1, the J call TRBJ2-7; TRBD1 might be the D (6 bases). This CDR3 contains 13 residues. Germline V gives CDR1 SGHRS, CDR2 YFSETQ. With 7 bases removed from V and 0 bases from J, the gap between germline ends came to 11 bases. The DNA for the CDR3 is TGCGCCAGCGCCCGGGACAACTCCTACGAGCAGTACTTC. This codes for CASARDNSYEQYF.

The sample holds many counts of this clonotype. CDR3 sequence reads: CAISGGGMRYGNTIYF. CDR3 bases: TGTGCCATCAGCGGTGGGGGGATGAGGTACGGAAACACCATATATTTT. The J gene is TRBJ1-3, the V gene TRBV10-3, with TRBD1 as a possible D gene (5 bases). The CDR3 consists of 16 residues. V was pared by 6 bases and J by 4 bases, with 19 bases between. The germline V gene encodes CDR1 ENHRY and CDR2 SYGVKD.

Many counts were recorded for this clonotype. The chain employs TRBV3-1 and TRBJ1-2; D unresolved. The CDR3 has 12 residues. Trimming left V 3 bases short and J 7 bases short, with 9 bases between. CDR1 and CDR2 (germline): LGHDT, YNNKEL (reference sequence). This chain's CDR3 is CASSQGWSGYTF. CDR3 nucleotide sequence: TGTGCCAGCAGCCAGGGGTGGAGTGGCTACACCTTC.

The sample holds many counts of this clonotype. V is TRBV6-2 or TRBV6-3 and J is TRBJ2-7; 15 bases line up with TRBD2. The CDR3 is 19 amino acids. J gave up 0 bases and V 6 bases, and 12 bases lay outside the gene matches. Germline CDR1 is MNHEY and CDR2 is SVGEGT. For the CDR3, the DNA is TGTGCCAGCAGAACTCCCACGGGACTAGCGGGGGGCCGCTCCTACGAGCAGTACTTC. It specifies CASRTPTGLAGGRSYEQYF.

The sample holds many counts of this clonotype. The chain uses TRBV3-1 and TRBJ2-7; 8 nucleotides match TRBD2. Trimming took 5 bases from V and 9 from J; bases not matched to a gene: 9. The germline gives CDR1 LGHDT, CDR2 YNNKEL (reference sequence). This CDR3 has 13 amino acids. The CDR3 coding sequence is TGTGCCAGCAGCAGGGGAGCGGGGGAGTGGCAGTACTTC. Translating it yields CASSRGAGEWQYF.

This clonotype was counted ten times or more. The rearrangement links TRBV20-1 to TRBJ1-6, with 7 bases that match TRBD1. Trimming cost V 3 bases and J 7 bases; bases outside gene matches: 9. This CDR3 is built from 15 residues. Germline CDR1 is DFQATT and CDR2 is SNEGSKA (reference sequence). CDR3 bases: TGCAGTGCTAGGGTCAGACAGGGTGGGAATTCACCCCTCCACTTT. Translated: CSARVRQGGNSPLHF.

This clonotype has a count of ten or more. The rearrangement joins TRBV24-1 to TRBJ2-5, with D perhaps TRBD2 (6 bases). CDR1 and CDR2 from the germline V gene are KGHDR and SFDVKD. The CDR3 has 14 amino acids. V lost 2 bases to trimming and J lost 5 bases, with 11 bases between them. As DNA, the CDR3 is TGTGCCACCAGTGATTGGAGGGGCGGTGAGACCCAGTACTTC. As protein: CATSDWRGGETQYF.

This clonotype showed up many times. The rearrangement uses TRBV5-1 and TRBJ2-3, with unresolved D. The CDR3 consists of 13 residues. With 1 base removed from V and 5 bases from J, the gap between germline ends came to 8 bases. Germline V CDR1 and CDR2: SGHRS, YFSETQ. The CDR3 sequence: CASSLPGEDTQYF. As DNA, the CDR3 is TGCGCCAGCAGCTTGCCTGGCGAAGATACGCAGTATTTT.

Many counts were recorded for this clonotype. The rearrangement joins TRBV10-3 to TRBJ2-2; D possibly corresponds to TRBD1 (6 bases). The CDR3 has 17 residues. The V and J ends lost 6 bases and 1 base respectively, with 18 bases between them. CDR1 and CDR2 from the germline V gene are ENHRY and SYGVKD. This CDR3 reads CAISEPFKGENTGELFF. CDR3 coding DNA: TGTGCCATCAGCGAACCGTTCAAGGGGGAGAACACCGGGGAGCTGTTTTTT.

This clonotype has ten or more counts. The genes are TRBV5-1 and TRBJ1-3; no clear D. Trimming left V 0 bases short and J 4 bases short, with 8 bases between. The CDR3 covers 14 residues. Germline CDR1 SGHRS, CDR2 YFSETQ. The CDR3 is CASSLGPGGNTIYF. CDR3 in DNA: TGCGCCAGCAGCTTGGGCCCGGGAGGAAACACCATATATTTT. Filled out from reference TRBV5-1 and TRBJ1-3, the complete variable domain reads KAGVTQTPRYLIKTRGQQVTLSCSPISGHRSVSWYQQTPGQGLQFLFEYFSETQRNKGNFPGRFSGRQFSNSRSEMNVSTLELGDSALYLCASSLGPGGNTIYFGEGSWLTVV.

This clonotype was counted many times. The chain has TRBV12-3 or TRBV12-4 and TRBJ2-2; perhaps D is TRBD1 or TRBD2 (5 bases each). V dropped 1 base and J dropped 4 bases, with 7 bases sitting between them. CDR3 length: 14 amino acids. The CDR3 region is CASSLVGPTGELFF. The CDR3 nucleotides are TGTGCCAGCAGTTTAGTGGGACCCACCGGGGAGCTGTTTTTT.

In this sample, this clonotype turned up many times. The CDR3 nucleotides are TGCGCCAGCCACAGGGACTTGTCCTATAATTCACCCCTCCACTTT. The encoded protein is CASHRDLSYNSPLHF. The V gene is TRBV5-1, the J gene TRBJ1-6; possibly TRBD1 for D (6 bases). Germline CDR1 and CDR2: SGHRS and YFSETQ. This CDR3 is 15 amino acids long. V lost 7 bases to trimming and J lost 1 base, with 12 bases between them.

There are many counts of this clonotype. CDR3 amino acids: CSARIAGGHNEQFF. CDR3 nucleotide sequence: TGCAGTGCTAGGATAGCGGGGGGGCACAATGAGCAGTTCTTC. The chain links TRBV20-1 to TRBJ2-1; 11 bases match TRBD2. Germline CDR1 and CDR2: DFQATT and SNEGSKA (reference sequence). This CDR3 is built from 14 residues. J lost 5 bases, V lost 3 bases, and 3 bases had no gene match.

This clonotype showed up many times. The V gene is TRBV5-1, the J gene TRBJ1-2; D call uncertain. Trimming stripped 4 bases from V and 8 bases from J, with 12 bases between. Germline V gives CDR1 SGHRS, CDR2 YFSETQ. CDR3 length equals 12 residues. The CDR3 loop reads CASSMVMGGYTF. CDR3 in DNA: TGCGCCAGCAGCATGGTAATGGGGGGCTACACCTTC. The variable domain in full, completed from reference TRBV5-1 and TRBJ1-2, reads KAGVTQTPRYLIKTRGQQVTLSCSPISGHRSVSWYQQTPGQGLQFLFEYFSETQRNKGNFPGRFSGRQFSNSRSEMNVSTLELGDSALYLCASSMVMGGYTFGSGTRLTVV.

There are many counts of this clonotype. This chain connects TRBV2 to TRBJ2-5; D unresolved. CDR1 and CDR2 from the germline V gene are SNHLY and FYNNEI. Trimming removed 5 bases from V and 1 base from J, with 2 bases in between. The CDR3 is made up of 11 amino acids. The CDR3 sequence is CASSPQETQYF. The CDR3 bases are TGTGCCAGCAGTCCCCAAGAGACCCAGTACTTC.

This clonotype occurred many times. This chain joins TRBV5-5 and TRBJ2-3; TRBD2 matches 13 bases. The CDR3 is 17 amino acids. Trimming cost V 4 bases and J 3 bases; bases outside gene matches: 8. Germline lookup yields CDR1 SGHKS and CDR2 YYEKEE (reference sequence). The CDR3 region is CASSHRTSGGSTDTQYF. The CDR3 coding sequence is TGTGCCAGCAGCCACCGGACTAGCGGGGGATCAACAGATACGCAGTATTTT.

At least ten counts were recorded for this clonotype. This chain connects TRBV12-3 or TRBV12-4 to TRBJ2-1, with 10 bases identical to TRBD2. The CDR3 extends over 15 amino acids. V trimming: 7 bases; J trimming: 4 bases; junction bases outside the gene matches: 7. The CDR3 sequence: CASTHRTSGYNEQFF. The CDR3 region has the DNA TGTGCCAGCACCCATAGGACTAGCGGTTACAATGAGCAGTTCTTC.

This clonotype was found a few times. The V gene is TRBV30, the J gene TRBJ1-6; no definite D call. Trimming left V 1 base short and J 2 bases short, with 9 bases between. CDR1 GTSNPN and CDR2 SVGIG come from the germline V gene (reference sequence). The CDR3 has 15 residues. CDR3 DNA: TGTGCCTGGAGTGGAAGGATCGCCTATAATTCACCCCTCCACTTT. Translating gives CAWSGRIAYNSPLHF.

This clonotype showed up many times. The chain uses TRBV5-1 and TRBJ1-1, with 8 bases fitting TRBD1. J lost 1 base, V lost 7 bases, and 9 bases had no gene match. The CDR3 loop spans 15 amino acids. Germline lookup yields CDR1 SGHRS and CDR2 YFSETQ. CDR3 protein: CASGTGYGGNTEAFF. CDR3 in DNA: TGCGCCAGCGGGACAGGCTACGGGGGGAACACTGAAGCTTTCTTT. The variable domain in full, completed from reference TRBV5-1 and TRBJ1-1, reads KAGVTQTPRYLIKTRGQQVTLSCSPISGHRSVSWYQQTPGQGLQFLFEYFSETQRNKGNFPGRFSGRQFSNSRSEMNVSTLELGDSALYLCASGTGYGGNTEAFFGQGTRLTVV.

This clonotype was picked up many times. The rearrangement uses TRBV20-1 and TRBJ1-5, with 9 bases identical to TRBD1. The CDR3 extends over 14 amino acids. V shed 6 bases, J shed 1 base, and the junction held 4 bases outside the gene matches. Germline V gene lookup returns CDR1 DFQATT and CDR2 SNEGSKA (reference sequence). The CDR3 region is CSAGGTGSNQPQHF. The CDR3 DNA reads TGCAGTGCGGGGGGGACAGGGAGCAATCAGCCCCAGCATTTT.

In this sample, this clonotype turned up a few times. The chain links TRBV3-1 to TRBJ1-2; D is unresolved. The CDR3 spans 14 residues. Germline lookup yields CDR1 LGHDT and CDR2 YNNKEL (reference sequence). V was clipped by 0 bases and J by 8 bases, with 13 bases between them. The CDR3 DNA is TGTGCCAGCAGCCAAGATCCGTGGACGTGGGGCTACACCTTC. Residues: CASSQDPWTWGYTF.

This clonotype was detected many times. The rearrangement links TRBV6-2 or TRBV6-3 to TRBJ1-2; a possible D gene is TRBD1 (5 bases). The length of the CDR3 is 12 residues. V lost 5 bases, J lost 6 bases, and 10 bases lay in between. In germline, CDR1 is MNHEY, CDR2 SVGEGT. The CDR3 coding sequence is TGTGCCAGCAGTCCCATGACAGATGGCTACACCTTC. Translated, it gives CASSPMTDGYTF.